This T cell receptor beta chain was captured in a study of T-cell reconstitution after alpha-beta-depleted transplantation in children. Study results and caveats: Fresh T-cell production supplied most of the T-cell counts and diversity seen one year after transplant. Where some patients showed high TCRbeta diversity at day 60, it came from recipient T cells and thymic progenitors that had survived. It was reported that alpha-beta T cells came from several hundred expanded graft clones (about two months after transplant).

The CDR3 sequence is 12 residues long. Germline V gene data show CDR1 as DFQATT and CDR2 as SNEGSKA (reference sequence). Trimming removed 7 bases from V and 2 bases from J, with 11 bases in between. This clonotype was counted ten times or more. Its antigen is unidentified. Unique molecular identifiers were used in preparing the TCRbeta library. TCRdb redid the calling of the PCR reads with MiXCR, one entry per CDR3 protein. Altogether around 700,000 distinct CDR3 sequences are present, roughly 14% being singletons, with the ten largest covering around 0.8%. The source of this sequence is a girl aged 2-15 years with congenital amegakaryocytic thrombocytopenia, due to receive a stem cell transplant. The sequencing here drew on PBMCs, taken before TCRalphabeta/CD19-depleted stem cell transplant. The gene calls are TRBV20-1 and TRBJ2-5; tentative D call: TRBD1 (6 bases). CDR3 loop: CSGIRGQETQYF. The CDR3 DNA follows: TGCAGTGGGATTAGGGGGCAAGAGACCCAGTACTTC.